This T cell receptor beta chain is from a study of technical replicates of blood from a few donors. V shed 3 bases and J shed 0 bases, with 16 bases lying between them. In germline, CDR1 is SGDLS, CDR2 YYNGEE. The length of the CDR3 is 16 residues. The method was immunoSEQ multiplex PCR; TCRdb's version includes in-frame clones alone and lacks a portion of them. Of about 67,000 clones detected, 95% to 98% appear once; the ten largest clones hold roughly 0.17%. V gene TRBV9 combines with J gene TRBJ2-7; possible D gene TRBD2, 6 bases. This sequence was found in a human donor in good health. Sequencing was performed on T cells isolated from PBMCs. The CDR3 DNA sequence: TGTGCCAGCAGCGGGGCCGGCGGGATAAGCTCCTACGAGCAGTACTTC. This sequence encodes CASSGAGGISSYEQYF.